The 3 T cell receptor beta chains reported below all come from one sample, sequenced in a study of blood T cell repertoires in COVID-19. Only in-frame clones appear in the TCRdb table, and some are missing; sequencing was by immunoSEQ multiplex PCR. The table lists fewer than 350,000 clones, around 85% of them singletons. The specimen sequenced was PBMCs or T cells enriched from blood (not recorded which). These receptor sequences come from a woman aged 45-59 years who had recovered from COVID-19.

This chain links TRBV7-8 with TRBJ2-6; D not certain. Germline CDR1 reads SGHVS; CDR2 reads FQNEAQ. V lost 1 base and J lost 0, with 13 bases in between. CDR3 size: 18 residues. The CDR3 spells CASSLEAGALSGANVLTF. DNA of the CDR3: TGTGCCAGCAGCTTAGAGGCAGGCGCCCTCTCTGGGGCCAACGTCCTGACTTTC.

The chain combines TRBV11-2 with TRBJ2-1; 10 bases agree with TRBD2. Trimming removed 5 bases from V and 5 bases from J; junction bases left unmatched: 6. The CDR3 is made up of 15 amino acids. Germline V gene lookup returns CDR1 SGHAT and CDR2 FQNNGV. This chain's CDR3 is CASSSAGLADNEQFF. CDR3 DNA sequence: TGTGCCAGCAGCAGCGCCGGACTAGCGGACAATGAGCAGTTCTTC.

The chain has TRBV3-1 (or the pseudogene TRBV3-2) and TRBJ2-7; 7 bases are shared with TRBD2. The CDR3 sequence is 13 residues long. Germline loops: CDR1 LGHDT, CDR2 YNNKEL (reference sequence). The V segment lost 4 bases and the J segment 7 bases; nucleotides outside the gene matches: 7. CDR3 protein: CASSRLADGEQYF. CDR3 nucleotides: TGTGCCAGCAGCCGGCTAGCGGACGGGGAGCAGTACTTC.